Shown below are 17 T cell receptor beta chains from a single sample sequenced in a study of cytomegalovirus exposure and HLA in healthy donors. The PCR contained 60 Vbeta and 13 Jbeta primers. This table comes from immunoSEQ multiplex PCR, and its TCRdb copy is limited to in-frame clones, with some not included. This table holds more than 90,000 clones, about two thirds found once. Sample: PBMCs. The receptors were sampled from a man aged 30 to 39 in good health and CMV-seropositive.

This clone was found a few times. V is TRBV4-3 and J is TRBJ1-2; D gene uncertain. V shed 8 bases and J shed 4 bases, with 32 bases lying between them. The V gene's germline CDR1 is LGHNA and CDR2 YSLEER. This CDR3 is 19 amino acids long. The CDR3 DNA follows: TGCGCCAGCTCTCCTTATGTGGGCAGGAGAAGAGGGAGGCTCTATGGCTACACCTTC. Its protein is CASSPYVGRRRGRLYGYTF.

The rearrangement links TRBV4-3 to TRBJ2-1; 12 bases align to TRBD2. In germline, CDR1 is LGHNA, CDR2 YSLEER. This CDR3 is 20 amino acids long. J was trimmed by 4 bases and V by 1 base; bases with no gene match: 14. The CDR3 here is CASSQGFETSGSGRYNEQFF. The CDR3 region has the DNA TGCGCCAGCAGCCAAGGTTTCGAGACTAGCGGGAGTGGGAGGTACAATGAGCAGTTCTTC.

CDR3 loop: CASSLLQETQYF. The CDR3 bases are TGTGCCAGCAGTTTACTACAAGAGACCCAGTACTTC. V usage is TRBV28 and J usage is TRBJ2-5; D is ambiguous. The germline CDR1 and CDR2 sequences are MDHEN and SYDVKM. With 2 bases removed from V and 2 bases from J, the gap between germline ends came to 3 bases. CDR3 length: 12 amino acids. The full variable domain, rest sourced from reference TRBV28 and TRBJ2-5, is DVKVTQSSRYLVKRTGEKVFLECVQDMDHENMFWYRQDPGLGLRLIYFSYDVKMKEKGDIPEGYSVSREKKERFSLILESASTNQTSMYLCASSLLQETQYFGPGTRLLVL.

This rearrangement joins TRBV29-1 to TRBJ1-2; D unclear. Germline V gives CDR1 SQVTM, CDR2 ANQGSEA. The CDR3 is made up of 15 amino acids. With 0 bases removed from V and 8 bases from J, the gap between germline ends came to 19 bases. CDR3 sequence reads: CSVEEGLTRSRGYTF. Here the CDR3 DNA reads TGCAGCGTTGAAGAAGGACTGACACGATCCAGGGGCTACACCTTC.

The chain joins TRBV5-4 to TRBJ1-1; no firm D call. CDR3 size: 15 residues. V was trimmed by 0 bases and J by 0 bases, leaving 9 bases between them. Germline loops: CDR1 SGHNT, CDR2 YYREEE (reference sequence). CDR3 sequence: CASSLERELNTEAFF. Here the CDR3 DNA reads TGTGCCAGCAGCTTGGAGCGGGAATTGAACACTGAAGCTTTCTTT.

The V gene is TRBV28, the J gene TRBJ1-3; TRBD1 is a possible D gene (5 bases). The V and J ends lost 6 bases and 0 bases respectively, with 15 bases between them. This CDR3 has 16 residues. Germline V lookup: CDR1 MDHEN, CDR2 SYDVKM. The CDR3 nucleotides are TGTGCCAGCAGGGGGGGAGGGGCTGCCTCTGGAAACACCATATATTTT. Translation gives CASRGGGAASGNTIYF.

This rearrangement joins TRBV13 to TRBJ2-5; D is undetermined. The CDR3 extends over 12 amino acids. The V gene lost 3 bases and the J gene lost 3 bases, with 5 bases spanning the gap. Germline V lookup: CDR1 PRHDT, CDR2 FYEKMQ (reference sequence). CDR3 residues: CASSLGKETQYF. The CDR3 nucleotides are TGTGCCAGCAGCTTGGGCAAAGAGACCCAGTACTTC.

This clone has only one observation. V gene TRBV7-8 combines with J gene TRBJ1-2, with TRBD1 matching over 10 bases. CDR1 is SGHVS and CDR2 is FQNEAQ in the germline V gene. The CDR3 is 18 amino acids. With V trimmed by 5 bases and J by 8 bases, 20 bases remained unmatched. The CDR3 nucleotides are TGTGCCAGCAGCGTACGAGACAGGGGGCAGCCCACTTACGGGGGCTACACCTTC. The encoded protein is CASSVRDRGQPTYGGYTF. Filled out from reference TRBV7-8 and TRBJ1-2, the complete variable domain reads GAGVSQSPRYKVAKRGQDVALRCDPISGHVSLFWYQQALGQGPEFLTYFQNEAQLDKSGLPSDRFFAERPEGSVSTLKIQRTQQEDSAVYLCASSVRDRGQPTYGGYTFGSGTRLTVV.

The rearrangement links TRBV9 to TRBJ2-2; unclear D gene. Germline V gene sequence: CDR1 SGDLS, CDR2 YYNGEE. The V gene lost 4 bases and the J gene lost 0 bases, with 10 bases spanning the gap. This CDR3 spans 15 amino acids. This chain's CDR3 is CASSYGQSNTGELFF. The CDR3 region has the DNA TGTGCCAGCAGCTATGGGCAGTCGAACACCGGGGAGCTGTTTTTT.

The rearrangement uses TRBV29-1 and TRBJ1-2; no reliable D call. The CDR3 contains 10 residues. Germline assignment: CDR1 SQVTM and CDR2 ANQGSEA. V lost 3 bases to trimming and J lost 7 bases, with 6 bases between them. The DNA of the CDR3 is TGCAGCGTTGAGTCGGGTGGCTACACCTTC. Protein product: CSVESGGYTF.

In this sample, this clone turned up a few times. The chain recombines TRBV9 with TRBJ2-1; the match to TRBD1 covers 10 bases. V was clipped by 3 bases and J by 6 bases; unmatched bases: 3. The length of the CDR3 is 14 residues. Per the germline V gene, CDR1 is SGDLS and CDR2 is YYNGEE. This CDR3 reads CASSGDRGVNEQFF. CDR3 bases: TGTGCCAGCAGCGGGGACAGGGGCGTCAATGAGCAGTTCTTC. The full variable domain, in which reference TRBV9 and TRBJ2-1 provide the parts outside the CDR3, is DSGVTQTPKHLITATGQRVTLRCSPRSGDLSVYWYQQSLDQGLQFLIQYYNGEERAKGNILERFSAQQFPDLHSELNLSSLELGDSALYFCASSGDRGVNEQFFGPGTRLTVL.

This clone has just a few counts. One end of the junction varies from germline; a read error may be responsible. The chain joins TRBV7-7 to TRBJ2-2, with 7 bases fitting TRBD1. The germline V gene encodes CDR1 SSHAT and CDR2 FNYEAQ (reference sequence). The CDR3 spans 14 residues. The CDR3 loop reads CASSLGQDTGELFF. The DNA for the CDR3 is TGTGCTAGCAGCTTAGGACAGGACACCGGGGAGCTGTTTTTT.

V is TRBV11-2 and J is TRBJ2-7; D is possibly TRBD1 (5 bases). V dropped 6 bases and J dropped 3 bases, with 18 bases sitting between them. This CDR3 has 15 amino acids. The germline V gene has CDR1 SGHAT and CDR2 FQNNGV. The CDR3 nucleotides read TGTGCCAGCAGTCAAGGGGTACAGCCGTACTACGAGCAGTACGTC. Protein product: CASSQGVQPYYEQYV.

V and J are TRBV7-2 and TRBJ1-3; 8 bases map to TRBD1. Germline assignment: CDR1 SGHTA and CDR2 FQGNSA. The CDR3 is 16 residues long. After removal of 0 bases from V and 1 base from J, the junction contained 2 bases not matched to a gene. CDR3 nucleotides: TGTGCCAGCAGCTTAGCGCAGGGGGCGTCTGGAAACACCATATATTTT. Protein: CASSLAQGASGNTIYF. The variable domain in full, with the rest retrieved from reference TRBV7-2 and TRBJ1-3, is GAGVSQSPSNKVTEKGKDVELRCDPISGHTALYWYRQSLGQGLEFLIYFQGNSAPDKSGLPSDRFSAERTGGSVSTLTIQRTQQEDSAVYLCASSLAQGASGNTIYFGEGSWLTVV.

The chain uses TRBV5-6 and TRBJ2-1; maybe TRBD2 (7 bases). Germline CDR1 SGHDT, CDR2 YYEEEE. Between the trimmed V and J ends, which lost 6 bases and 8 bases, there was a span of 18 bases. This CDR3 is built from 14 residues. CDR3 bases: TGTGCCAGCACCCAAAAGGGGGGGCCCGATGAGCAGTTCTTC. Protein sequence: CASTQKGGPDEQFF.

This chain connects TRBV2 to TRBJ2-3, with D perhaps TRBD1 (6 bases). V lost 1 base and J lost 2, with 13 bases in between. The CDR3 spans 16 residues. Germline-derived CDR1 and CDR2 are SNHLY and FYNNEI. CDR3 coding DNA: TGTGCCAGCAGTGAAGGTCGTGGACAGCACACAGATACGCAGTATTTT. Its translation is CASSEGRGQHTDTQYF.

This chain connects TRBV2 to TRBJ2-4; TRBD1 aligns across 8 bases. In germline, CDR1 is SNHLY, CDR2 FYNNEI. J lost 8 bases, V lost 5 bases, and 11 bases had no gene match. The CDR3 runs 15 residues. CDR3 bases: TGTGCCAGCAGTTTGGACAGGGCCCAATATGACATTCAGTACTTC. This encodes CASSLDRAQYDIQYF.